A selection of T cell receptor beta chains follows, all from one sample in a study of T cells in narcolepsy. Profiled with immunoSEQ multiplex PCR; TCRdb holds only in-frame clones, not every one. The top ten clones hold around 1.1% of a sample with 27,000 or so clones, 86% of them seen once. The sequencing sample was made of CD45RA- memory CD4+ T cells from PBMCs. All receptors come from a human donor with narcolepsy. CDR3s include the opening cysteine and the closing phenylalanine or tryptophan. A D gene is named only where the DNA matches it firmly. Expanded clones get a size class; other rows say once, few or many, or leave the size out.

>few|TRBJ2-7|TRBD1|TRBV18|16
TGTGCCAGCTCACCAAATTGGGCAGGGGGTGGCTACGAGCAGTACTTC
CASSPNWAGGGYEQYF
>.|TRBJ2-3|TRBD2|TRBV5-1|16
TGCGCCAGCAGCTTGGAGTCCCGGGGGGGCACAGATACGCAGTATTTT
CASSLESRGGTDTQYF
>.|TRBJ2-1|.|TRBV6-6|15
TGTGCCAGCAGTTACACTCGGGGCTCTTACAATGAGCAGTTCTTC
CASSYTRGSYNEQFF
>.|TRBJ1-6|TRBD1|TRBV25-1|14
TGTGCCAGCGGGGGACAGGGTGAAAATTCACCCCTCCACTTT
CASGGQGENSPLHF
>.|TRBJ2-7|.|TRBV2|12
TGTGCCAGCAATTACCCCTCCTACGAGCAGTACTTC
CASNYPSYEQYF
>once|TRBJ2-5|TRBD2|TRBV7-6|14
TGTGCCAGCAGCGCAACTAGCGGGGGAGAGACCCAGTACTTC
CASSATSGGETQYF
>.|TRBJ2-7|.|TRBV10-3|13
TGTGCCATCAGTGATTGGGGGGCCTACGAGCAGTACTTC
CAISDWGAYEQYF
>.|TRBJ2-7|.|TRBV27|13
TGTGCCAGCAGTTTCGGACTGACGGACGAGCAGTACTTC
CASSFGLTDEQYF
>.|TRBJ1-2|.|TRBV11-2|13
TGTGCCAGCAGCCCGGACAGTACTTATGGCTACACCTTC
CASSPDSTYGYTF
>.|TRBJ1-6|.|TRBV5-6|15
TGTGCCAGCAGCTTGTGGGGGCAGAATAATTCACCCCTCCACTTT
CASSLWGQNNSPLHF
>medium-sized|TRBJ2-5|.|TRBV7-9|13
TGTGCCAGCAGCTACCGGGACACGGAGACCCAGTACTTC
CASSYRDTETQYF
>.|TRBJ1-2|.|TRBV2|13
TGTGCCAGCAGTGGACAGATAAACTATGGCTACACCTTC
CASSGQINYGYTF
>.|TRBJ2-2|TRBD2|TRBV6-6|16
TGTGCCAGCAGTTTGGGACTAGCGGGGGCCACCGGGGAGCTGTTTTTT
CASSLGLAGATGELFF
>once|TRBJ1-1|.|TRBV6-5|14
TGTGCCAGCACTCCGGGGGCTCCTCACACTGAAGCTTTCTTT
CASTPGAPHTEAFF
>.|TRBJ2-7|.|TRBV2|14
TGTGCCAGCAGTGAATGGCAGGGTGGCTACGAGCAGTACTTC
CASSEWQGGYEQYF
>.|TRBJ2-5|TRBD1|TRBV6-5|14
TGTGCCAGCAGCCTATTTTCAGGGGGAGAGACCCAGTACTTC
CASSLFSGGETQYF
>once|TRBJ1-4|.|TRBV2|15
TGTGCCAGCAGTGAAGGATGGGCACCGAATGAAAAACTGTTTTTT
CASSEGWAPNEKLFF
>.|TRBJ1-6|.|TRBV7-9|14
TGTGCCAGCAGCTTAGCCGGTACGGCGTTCTCCCTCCACTTT
CASSLAGTAFSLHF
>.|TRBJ2-2|TRBD1|TRBV5-4|15
TGTGCCAGCAGCTTAGACAGGGGGAGGTCCGGGGAGCTGTTTTTT
CASSLDRGRSGELFF
>once|TRBJ2-5|.|TRBV5-4|14
TGTGCCAGCAGCTTCTTGGGGGGACAAGAGACCCAGTACTTC
CASSFLGGQETQYF
>.|TRBJ1-1|.|TRBV4-1|18
TGCGCCAGCAGCCAAGATATCCAGGGGTTGAGTTATAACACTGAAGCTTTCTTT
CASSQDIQGLSYNTEAFF
>.|TRBJ1-2|TRBD1|TRBV5-1|13
TGCGCCAGCAGCTTGAGCCGGGACAGCGGCTACACCTTC
CASSLSRDSGYTF
>once|TRBJ1-2|.|TRBV2|15
TGTGCCAGCAGTGAAGGCGGACGGTTGTTTAGTGGCTACACCTTC
CASSEGGRLFSGYTF
>.|TRBJ1-1|.|TRBV5-1|16
TGCGCCAGCAGCCCCCGACCTTGGACGGAGAACACTGAAGCTTTCTTT
CASSPRPWTENTEAFF
>few|TRBJ2-3|TRBD2|TRBV5-1|14
TGCGCCAGCGCCAATGGGGGGGGCACAGATACGCAGTATTTT
CASANGGGTDTQYF
>.|TRBJ2-1|.|TRBV5-1|14
TGCGCCAGCAGCTTGGCCGGCGGGGCAAATGAGCAGTTCTTC
CASSLAGGANEQFF
>.|TRBJ1-1|.|TRBV4-1|15
TGCGCCAGCAGCCAAGATGCAGGGATGAACACTGAAGCTTTCTTT
CASSQDAGMNTEAFF
>.|TRBJ1-2|TRBD1|TRBV5-4|14
TGTGCCAGCAGCCTAGTAGACAGGGAAGGAGGCTACACCTTC
CASSLVDREGGYTF
>few|TRBJ1-2|TRBD1|TRBV10-3|14
TGTGCCATCAGTGAGTCCGCGACAGGGAACGGCTACACCTTC
CAISESATGNGYTF
>.|TRBJ1-3|.|TRBV10-2|16
TGCGCCAGCAGTGAGTCGACGGCAAGCTCTGGAAACACCATATATTTT
CASSESTASSGNTIYF
>once|TRBJ2-3|TRBD1|TRBV27|13
TGTGCCAGTCGGACAGGGGGGACAGATACGCAGTATTTT
CASRTGGTDTQYF
>.|TRBJ1-4|TRBD1|TRBV27|16
TGTGCCAGCAGCTTGGGACAGCCCGCAACTAATGAAAAACTGTTTTTT
CASSLGQPATNEKLFF
>.|TRBJ2-2|.|TRBV11-2|14
TGTGCCAGCAGCTCTCCTAAAGGGTCCGGGGAGCTGTTTTTT
CASSSPKGSGELFF